One and the same sample provided the 32 T cell receptor beta chains below, sequenced in a study of blood T cell repertoires in COVID-19. The method was immunoSEQ multiplex PCR; TCRdb's version includes in-frame clones alone and lacks a portion of them. Among 20,000 to 25,000 clones listed, approximately 88% were seen once. The sample was peripheral blood. The source of these receptors is a man at least 80 years old with active or convalescent COVID-19.

V gene TRBV10-3 combines with J gene TRBJ1-2; D not resolved. The length of the CDR3 is 13 residues. Germline CDR1 reads ENHRY; CDR2 reads SYGVKD. Trimming took 0 bases from V and 4 from J, leaving 6 bases between them. The CDR3 sequence is CAISESPGYGYTF. The CDR3 DNA follows: TGTGCCATCAGTGAGTCCCCAGGCTATGGCTACACCTTC.

The rearrangement links TRBV2 to TRBJ2-1; 9 bases map to TRBD1. The CDR3 extends over 15 amino acids. The germline gives CDR1 SNHLY, CDR2 FYNNEI. The junction had 5 bases not matched to a gene; V was cut back by 5 bases and J by 3 bases. DNA for the CDR3: TGTGCCAGCAGTTCCGGGACAGGGATCTACAATGAGCAGTTCTTC. It codes for CASSSGTGIYNEQFF.

This clone has only a few counts. This chain joins TRBV7-9 and TRBJ2-7, with 9 bases fitting TRBD1. This CDR3 has 17 residues. J was trimmed by 5 bases and V by 5 bases; bases with no gene match: 16. The germline V gene has CDR1 SEHNR and CDR2 FQNEAQ (reference sequence). DNA of the CDR3: TGTGCCAGCAGCCAACCAAAACTACAGGGGGCGCTGGACGAGCAGTACTTC. It encodes CASSQPKLQGALDEQYF.

In its sample, this clone was seen a few times. The chain has TRBV19 and TRBJ2-7; 7 bases match TRBD1. This CDR3 is built from 15 residues. Unmatched junction bases numbered 5, after V lost 2 bases and J lost 1 base. Germline V gene data show CDR1 as LNHDA and CDR2 as SQIVND (reference sequence). The CDR3 protein is CASSIKQGSSYEQYF. The CDR3 DNA reads TGTGCCAGTAGTATAAAACAGGGGTCGTCCTACGAGCAGTACTTC. Full variable domain (missing parts from reference TRBV19 and TRBJ2-7): DGGITQSPKYLFRKEGQNVTLSCEQNLNHDAMYWYRQDPGQGLRLIYYSQIVNDFQKGDIAEGYSVSREKKESFPLTVTSAQKNPTAFYLCASSIKQGSSYEQYFGPGTRLTVT.

The chain couples TRBV6-5 to TRBJ2-1; the match to TRBD2 covers 8 bases. Germline V gives CDR1 MNHEY, CDR2 SVGAGI. The CDR3 is 13 amino acids. The junction had 3 bases not matched to a gene; V was cut back by 7 bases and J by 4 bases. The CDR3 nucleotides are TGTGCCAGCACGGGGGGGAGTTACAATGAGCAGTTCTTC. This gives the protein CASTGGSYNEQFF.

This clone was picked up one time. The J gene is TRBJ2-7, the V gene TRBV27; D perhaps matches TRBD1 (5 bases). From germline, CDR1 is MNHEY and CDR2 SMNVEV (reference sequence). CDR3 length: 15 residues. V was cut by 3 bases and J by 0 bases, with 12 bases left in between. The CDR3 region has the DNA TGTGCCAGCAGTTTGGGGCAGTTGGGCTCCTACGAGCAGTACTTC. It codes for CASSLGQLGSYEQYF.

The V gene is TRBV4-1, the J gene TRBJ2-2, with 8 bases aligning to TRBD2. The germline V gene has CDR1 MGHRA and CDR2 YSYEKL. There are 17 residues in the CDR3. The trim removed 0 bases at V and 5 bases at J, leaving 8 bases unmatched. CDR3 coding DNA: TGCGCCAGCAGCCAAGATCCGGTAGCGGGGCCAACCGGGGAGCTGTTTTTT. The encoded protein is CASSQDPVAGPTGELFF.

The J gene is TRBJ2-7, the V gene TRBV10-2; the match to TRBD1 covers 9 bases. The CDR3 has 14 residues. The germline V gene has CDR1 WSHSY and CDR2 SAAADI. J was trimmed by 3 bases and V by 6 bases; bases with no gene match: 6. The CDR3 reads CASRTGTGHYEQYF. In nucleotides, the CDR3 is TGCGCCAGCAGAACCGGGACAGGGCACTACGAGCAGTACTTC.

This clone was recorded once. The chain recombines TRBV7-2 with TRBJ1-1; maybe TRBD1 (5 bases). The germline V and J ends were trimmed by 1 base and 5 bases, with 17 bases remaining between them. Germline V gives CDR1 SGHTA, CDR2 FQGNSA. CDR3 length: 16 amino acids. The CDR3 region has the DNA TGTGCCAGCAGCTTAGAGTTCGGGGGGGTGTGGACTGAAGCTTTCTTT. This codes for CASSLEFGGVWTEAFF.

The gene calls are TRBV15 and TRBJ1-5; 7 bases agree with TRBD1. Unmatched junction bases numbered 4, after V lost 0 bases and J lost 5 bases. Germline V CDR1 and CDR2: LNHNV, YYDKDF (reference sequence). The CDR3 spans 15 residues. The CDR3, as DNA: TGTGCCACCAGCAGAGATCCAGGGGGGCATCAGCCCCAGCATTTT. The encoded protein is CATSRDPGGHQPQHF. The full variable domain, its missing parts supplied by reference TRBV15 and TRBJ1-5, is DAMVIQNPRYQVTQFGKPVTLSCSQTLNHNVMYWYQQKSSQAPKLLFHYYDKDFNNEADTPDNFQSRRPNTSFCFLDIRSPGLGDTAMYLCATSRDPGGHQPQHFGDGTRLSIL.

The genes are TRBV19 and TRBJ1-2; no clear D. The V and J ends lost 2 bases and 2 bases respectively, with 18 bases between them. This CDR3 has 17 amino acids. The germline V gene encodes CDR1 LNHDA and CDR2 SQIVND (reference sequence). The CDR3 region is CASSISGSGRLNYGYTF. Here the CDR3 DNA reads TGTGCCAGTAGTATATCGGGATCAGGCAGGCTCAACTATGGCTACACCTTC.

The V call is TRBV5-1, the J call TRBJ2-7; 7 positions match TRBD2. The CDR3 sequence is 14 residues long. Germline CDR1 and CDR2: SGHRS and YFSETQ. J was trimmed by 2 bases and V by 4 bases; bases with no gene match: 6. The CDR3 protein is CASSPRGYTYEQYF. In nucleotides, the CDR3 is TGCGCCAGCAGCCCGCGGGGGTACACCTACGAGCAGTACTTC. The full variable domain, in which reference TRBV5-1 and TRBJ2-7 provide the parts outside the CDR3, is KAGVTQTPRYLIKTRGQQVTLSCSPISGHRSVSWYQQTPGQGLQFLFEYFSETQRNKGNFPGRFSGRQFSNSRSEMNVSTLELGDSALYLCASSPRGYTYEQYFGPGTRLTVT.

The V and J genes are TRBV7-2 and TRBJ2-5; TRBD2 matches at 12 bases. The CDR3 contains 16 residues. Germline CDR1 SGHTA, CDR2 FQGNSA. The V segment lost 0 bases and the J segment 4 bases; nucleotides outside the gene matches: 3. Here the CDR3 reads CASSLALTSGRETQYF. In nucleotides, the CDR3 is TGTGCCAGCAGCTTAGCTCTGACTAGCGGGAGAGAGACCCAGTACTTC.

This chain uses TRBV4-2 with TRBJ2-1, with 7 bases that match TRBD2. There are 13 residues in the CDR3. Losses at the gene ends were 4 bases for V and 6 bases for J; bases not matched to a gene: 3. The germline CDR1 and CDR2 sequences are LGHNA and YNFKEQ. The CDR3 here is CASSPRTSNEQFF. CDR3 DNA sequence: TGTGCCAGCAGCCCCCGGACTAGCAATGAGCAGTTCTTC.

The chain has TRBV13 and TRBJ2-7; D unclear. Trimming shortened V by 5 bases and J by 3 bases, and 5 bases separated the two germline ends. There are 11 residues in the CDR3. Germline loops: CDR1 PRHDT, CDR2 FYEKMQ (reference sequence). CDR3 region: CASSQIYEQYF. The CDR3 nucleotides are TGTGCCAGCAGCCAGATCTACGAGCAGTACTTC.

The J gene is TRBJ2-7, the V gene TRBV7-2; 9 nucleotides agree with TRBD1. V was clipped by 5 bases and J by 5 bases; unmatched bases: 7. Germline CDR1 SGHTA, CDR2 FQGNSA. This CDR3 has 14 amino acids. DNA for the CDR3: TGTGCCAGCAGCAATTACAGGGGGCGGGACGAGCAGTACTTC. Translated, it gives CASSNYRGRDEQYF. The whole variable domain, remainder taken from reference TRBV7-2 and TRBJ2-7, is GAGVSQSPSNKVTEKGKDVELRCDPISGHTALYWYRQSLGQGLEFLIYFQGNSAPDKSGLPSDRFSAERTGGSVSTLTIQRTQQEDSAVYLCASSNYRGRDEQYFGPGTRLTVT.

The genes are TRBV4-2 and TRBJ2-1; TRBD1 matches 7 bases. The trim removed 0 bases at V and 4 bases at J, leaving 6 bases unmatched. The germline V gene has CDR1 LGHNA and CDR2 YNFKEQ. The CDR3 loop spans 16 amino acids. The CDR3 nucleotides are TGTGCCAGCAGCCAAGACTGGGACAGATCTTACAATGAGCAGTTCTTC. Protein product: CASSQDWDRSYNEQFF.

The CDR3 region has the DNA TGTGCCAGCAGCTTGGACAGGGACTATGGCTACACCTTC. Its protein is CASSLDRDYGYTF. The V gene is TRBV5-4, the J gene TRBJ1-2; tentatively, D is TRBD1 (6 bases). The V gene lost 0 bases and the J gene lost 3 bases, with 6 bases spanning the gap. Germline V gene lookup returns CDR1 SGHNT and CDR2 YYREEE (reference sequence). The CDR3 runs to 13 residues.

This chain connects TRBV12-3 or TRBV12-4 to TRBJ2-7, with D uncertain. The CDR3 totals 13 residues. With 8 bases removed from V and 4 bases from J, the gap between germline ends came to 15 bases. Here the CDR3 reads CASSVISLYEQYF. CDR3 DNA sequence: TGTGCCAGCTCCGTAATATCCCTTTACGAGCAGTACTTC.

The chain employs TRBV7-9 and TRBJ1-6; D may be TRBD1 (5 bases). CDR1 and CDR2 (germline): SEHNR, FQNEAQ (reference sequence). CDR3 length equals 16 residues. The ends were cut back, 4 bases at V and 6 bases at J, with 16 bases in the middle. Written as DNA, the CDR3 is TGTGCCAGCAGCTCAGAAGCAGGGCTAAGTAATTCACCCCTCCACTTT. It translates to CASSSEAGLSNSPLHF.

This rearrangement joins TRBV6-1 to TRBJ1-2; D is possibly TRBD1 (5 bases). V was cut by 1 base and J by 4 bases, with 16 bases left in between. CDR1 is MNHNS and CDR2 is SASEGT in the germline V gene. The CDR3 has 16 amino acids. The CDR3 sequence: CASSEGMGLLGYGYTF. The CDR3 DNA follows: TGTGCCAGCAGTGAAGGGATGGGACTTCTTGGCTATGGCTACACCTTC.

CDR3: CASSGGTKKTQYF. The CDR3 DNA reads TGCGCCAGCAGTGGCGGAACAAAAAAGACCCAGTACTTC. The chain employs TRBV10-1 and TRBJ2-5; D unresolved. The V gene's germline CDR1 is WNHNN and CDR2 SYGVQD (reference sequence). There are 13 residues in the CDR3. Trimming pared 4 bases from V and 6 bases from J, leaving 12 bases between.

The chain links TRBV6-5 to TRBJ2-1, with 9 positions matching TRBD2. V was pared by 4 bases and J by 2 bases, with 6 bases of the junction left unmatched. There are 16 residues in the CDR3. Germline-derived CDR1 and CDR2 are MNHEY and SVGAGI. CDR3 in DNA: TGTGCCAGCAGTTCGCGTCGCGGGGGGGCCTACAATGAGCAGTTCTTC. Translated: CASSSRRGGAYNEQFF.

The rearrangement joins TRBV7-2 to TRBJ2-3; TRBD2 matches at 11 bases. There are 15 residues in the CDR3. Losses at the gene ends were 2 bases for V and 6 bases for J; bases not matched to a gene: 4. Germline V lookup: CDR1 SGHTA, CDR2 FQGNSA. The CDR3 reads CASSLPTSGVDTQYF. Written as DNA, the CDR3 is TGTGCCAGCAGCTTACCGACTAGCGGGGTGGATACGCAGTATTTT.

V gene TRBV11-2 combines with J gene TRBJ2-2; TRBD1 is a possible D gene (6 bases). Looked up from germline, CDR1 is SGHAT and CDR2 is FQNNGV. CDR3 length: 15 amino acids. The V and J ends lost 3 bases and 6 bases respectively, with 14 bases between them. The CDR3 sequence: CASSFFTGSAGELFF. The CDR3, as DNA: TGTGCCAGCAGCTTCTTCACAGGGTCGGCCGGGGAGCTGTTTTTT.

This rearrangement joins TRBV21-1 to TRBJ2-7; whether TRBD2, the table's D call, matches the DNA was not checked. TRBV21-1 is a documented pseudogene. This CDR3 has 12 residues. In DNA form, the CDR3 reads TGTGCCAGCGAGGGGGGGACCTACGAGCAGTACTTC. Its translation: CASEGGTYEQYF.

This sequence joins TRBV2 and TRBJ2-7, with 7 bases matching TRBD1. This CDR3 has 13 amino acids. Germline CDR1 is SNHLY and CDR2 is FYNNEI. Trimming removed 5 bases from V and 4 bases from J; junction bases left unmatched: 5. This chain's CDR3 is CASSRQGGYEQYF. As DNA, the CDR3 is TGTGCCAGCAGTCGACAGGGTGGGTACGAGCAGTACTTC.

The rearrangement links TRBV24-1 to TRBJ2-7; 9 bases fit TRBD1. The CDR3 spans 14 residues. CDR1 and CDR2 from the germline V gene are KGHDR and SFDVKD. The V segment lost 9 bases and the J segment 5 bases; nucleotides outside the gene matches: 10. The CDR3 sequence is CATQRGQGVDEQYF. The DNA for the CDR3 is TGTGCCACCCAAAGGGGACAGGGAGTCGACGAGCAGTACTTC.

The genes are TRBV18 and TRBJ1-2; D might be TRBD1 (6 bases). The CDR3 is 13 amino acids. Trimming stripped 6 bases from V and 2 bases from J, with 10 bases between. Germline-derived CDR1 and CDR2 are KGHSH and LQKENI. CDR3 DNA sequence: TGTGCCAGCTCGCAAACAGGGAACTATGGCTACACCTTC. Its protein product is CASSQTGNYGYTF.

This chain connects TRBV6-6 to TRBJ1-2; a weak D match, TRBD1 (5 bases). The CDR3 contains 15 residues. Between the trimmed V and J ends, which lost 6 bases and 4 bases, there was a span of 18 bases. Per the germline V gene, CDR1 is MNHNY and CDR2 is SVGAGI (reference sequence). CDR3 sequence (DNA): TGTGCCAGCAGCTTCGGGGGAGACAAGTTCTATGGCTACACCTTC. It specifies CASSFGGDKFYGYTF.

The chain combines TRBV7-2 with TRBJ2-1; 15 nucleotides align to TRBD2. The ends lost 5 bases at V and 0 bases at J; junction bases unmatched: 2. This CDR3 region has 17 residues. The germline V gene encodes CDR1 SGHTA and CDR2 FQGNSA. The CDR3 sequence is CASSPGLAGGSYNEQFF. CDR3 bases: TGTGCCAGCAGCCCGGGACTAGCGGGGGGCTCCTACAATGAGCAGTTCTTC.

This chain connects TRBV5-1 to TRBJ2-2, with D unresolved. CDR3 length: 12 residues. From germline, CDR1 is SGHRS and CDR2 YFSETQ. Trimming removed 5 bases from V and 4 bases from J, with 6 bases in between. The CDR3 DNA sequence: TGCGCCAGCAGATCGGGCACCGGGGAGCTGTTTTTT. Translated: CASRSGTGELFF.